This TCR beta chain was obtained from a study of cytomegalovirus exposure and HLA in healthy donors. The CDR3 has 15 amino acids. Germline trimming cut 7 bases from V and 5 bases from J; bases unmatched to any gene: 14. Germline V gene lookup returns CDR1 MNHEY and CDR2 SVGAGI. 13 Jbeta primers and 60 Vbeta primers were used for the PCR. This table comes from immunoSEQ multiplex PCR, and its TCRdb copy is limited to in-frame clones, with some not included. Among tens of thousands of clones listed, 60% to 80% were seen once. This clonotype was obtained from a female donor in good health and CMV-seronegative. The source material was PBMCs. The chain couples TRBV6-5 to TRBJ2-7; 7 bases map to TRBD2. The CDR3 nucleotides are TGTGCCAGCACCCCCCTGGGGGGGAGTCACGACGAGCAGTACTTC. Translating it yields CASTPLGGSHDEQYF.